This entry describes one T cell receptor beta chain. What antigen it recognizes has not been identified. Base qualities were left out, and no much larger clone turns up one base away. The entry originates in a study of CD8 T cells in ankylosing spondylitis (dated by TCRdb to the late 2010s). General notes on the study: The study set out to find disease-linked TCR variants by profiling T cell receptor beta repertoires in ankylosing spondylitis patients and healthy donors. The whole study cohort included some 100 healthy donors and 20 to 30 ankylosing spondylitis patients. Samples of peripheral blood were taken, and for ankylosing spondylitis patients, synovial fluid was collected as well.

V is trimmed back by 4 bases and J by 1 base, and the junction contains 5 bases that no gene match accounts for. As encoded in the germline V gene, CDR1 is MNHEY while CDR2 is SVGEGT. From its cysteine to its phenylalanine, the CDR3 spans 16 amino acids. The CDR3 DNA has 48 bases and is translated from base 1. The paper's findings and limits, for the study overall: In peripheral blood, the disease-linked clones were found at relatively low frequencies and had a CD8+ phenotype. Some motif variants were previously reported in synovial fluid and blood of reactive arthritis patients, suggesting common disease-initiation mechanisms. The disease-linked clones were reported as significantly enriched in matched synovial fluid samples from ankylosing spondylitis patients. A TCR beta motif of fewer than 10 highly homologous amino acid variants appeared characteristic of blood from ankylosing spondylitis patients.

The sequencer was an Illumina HiSeq 2500. Quantitative 5'-RACE with molecular barcodes was used to prepare TCR beta libraries. For the original study's pipeline: To identify disease-linked TCR variants, a new computational method was used, one built on a probabilistic model of VDJ rearrangement. TCRdb trimmed public reads at Q25 via fastp, called clones via MiXCR and kept in-frame beta chains. Each record represents a unique CDR3 protein, reported with the most common genes and DNA among its rows. TCRdb's processing, not the authors', yielded these V and J calls. In this sample the table shows under 150,000 distinct CDR3 sequences, over 15% of which occur a single time. Approximately 33% of the sample is taken by the ten largest.

The receptor chain draws on TRBV6-2 or TRBV6-3 and TRBJ1-5, and TRBD1 matches 9 of the central bases. The sample was blood, either unsorted or a sorted T cell fraction (not recorded which). The receptor's source is a male donor with ankylosing spondylitis. The DNA is TGTGCCAGCAGTTTTTACGGGACAGGGAGCAATCAGCCCCAGCATTTT. Translated, it reads CASSFYGTGSNQPQHF.